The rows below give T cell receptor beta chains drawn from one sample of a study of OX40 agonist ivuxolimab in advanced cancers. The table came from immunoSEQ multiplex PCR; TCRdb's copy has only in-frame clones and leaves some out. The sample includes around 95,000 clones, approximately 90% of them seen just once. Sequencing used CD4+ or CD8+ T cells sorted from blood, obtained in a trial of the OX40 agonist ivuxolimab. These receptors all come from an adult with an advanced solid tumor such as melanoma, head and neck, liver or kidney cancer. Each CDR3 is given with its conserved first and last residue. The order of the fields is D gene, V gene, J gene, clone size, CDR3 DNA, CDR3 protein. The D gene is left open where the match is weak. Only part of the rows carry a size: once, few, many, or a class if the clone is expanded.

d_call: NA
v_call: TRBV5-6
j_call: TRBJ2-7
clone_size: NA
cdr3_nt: TGTGCCAGTAGCGGAGCGTCCAGGCACGAGCAGTACTTC
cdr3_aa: CASSGASRHEQYF

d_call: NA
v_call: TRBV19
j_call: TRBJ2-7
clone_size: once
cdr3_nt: TGTGCCAGTAGCCTAGGGGGGGGCTACTACTACGAGCAGTACTTC
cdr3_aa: CASSLGGGYYYEQYF

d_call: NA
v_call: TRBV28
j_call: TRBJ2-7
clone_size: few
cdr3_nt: TGTGCCAGCAGTTTAGTGGCCGGGGAGCAGTACTTC
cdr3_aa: CASSLVAGEQYF

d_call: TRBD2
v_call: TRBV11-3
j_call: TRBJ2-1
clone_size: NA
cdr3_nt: TGTGCCAGCAGCTTAGGGACTAGCGGGACGAGCGATGAGCAGTTCTTC
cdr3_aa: CASSLGTSGTSDEQFF

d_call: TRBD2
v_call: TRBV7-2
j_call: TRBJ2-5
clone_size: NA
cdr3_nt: TGTGCCAGCAGTCGCAGCGGGGAGGAGACCCAGTACTTC
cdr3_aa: CASSRSGEETQYF

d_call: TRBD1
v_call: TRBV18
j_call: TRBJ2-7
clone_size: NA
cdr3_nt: TGTGCCAGCTCATACGGACAGGGGAACTACGAGCAGTACTTC
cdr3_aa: CASSYGQGNYEQYF

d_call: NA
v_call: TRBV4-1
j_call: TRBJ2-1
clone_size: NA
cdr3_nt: TGCGCCAGCAGCCAAGGGGGACCACCGTACAATGAGCAGTTCTTC
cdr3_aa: CASSQGGPPYNEQFF

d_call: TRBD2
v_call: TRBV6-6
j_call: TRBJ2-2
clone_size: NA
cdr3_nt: TGTGCCAGCAGTTACAGGGCGGGAGAGACCGGGGAGCTGTTTTTT
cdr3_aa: CASSYRAGETGELFF

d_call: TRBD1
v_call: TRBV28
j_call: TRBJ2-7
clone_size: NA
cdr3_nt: TGTGCCAGCAGTCGCACCGGGACAGGGGCCTACGAGCAGTACTTC
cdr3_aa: CASSRTGTGAYEQYF

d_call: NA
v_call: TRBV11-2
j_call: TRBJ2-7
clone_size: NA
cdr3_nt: TGTGCCAGCAGCTTAGGTGCCTACGAGCAGTACTTC
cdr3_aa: CASSLGAYEQYF

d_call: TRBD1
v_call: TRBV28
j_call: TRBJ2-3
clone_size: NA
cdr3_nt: TGTGCCAGCAGAGGGGACAGGGCATTAGATACGCAGTATTTT
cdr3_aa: CASRGDRALDTQYF

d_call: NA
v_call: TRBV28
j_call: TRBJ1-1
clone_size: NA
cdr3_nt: TGTGCCAGCACCCCTCGAGGGCCAAATGAAGCTTTCTTT
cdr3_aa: CASTPRGPNEAFF

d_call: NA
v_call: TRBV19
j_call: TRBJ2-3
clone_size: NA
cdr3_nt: TGTGCCAGTAGTGAGGGGGACGAGCGGGACACAGATACGCAGTATTTT
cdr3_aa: CASSEGDERDTDTQYF

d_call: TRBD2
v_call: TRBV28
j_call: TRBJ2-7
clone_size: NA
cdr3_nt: TGTGCCAGCAGTTCGTTGTGGGCTAGCGGTTCCTACGAGCAGTACTTC
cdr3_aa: CASSSLWASGSYEQYF

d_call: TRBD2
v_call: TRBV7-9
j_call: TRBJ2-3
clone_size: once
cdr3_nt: TGTGCCAGCAGCACTCAAGCGGGAGCGACAGATACGCAGTATTTT
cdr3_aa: CASSTQAGATDTQYF

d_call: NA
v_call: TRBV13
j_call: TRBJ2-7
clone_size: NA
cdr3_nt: TGTGCCAGCCGGCGGGGGCCCTACGAGCAGTACTTC
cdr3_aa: CASRRGPYEQYF

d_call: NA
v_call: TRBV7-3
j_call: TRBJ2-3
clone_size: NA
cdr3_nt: TGTGCCAGCAGCCCGACCTTGGCAGATACGCAGTATTTT
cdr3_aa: CASSPTLADTQYF

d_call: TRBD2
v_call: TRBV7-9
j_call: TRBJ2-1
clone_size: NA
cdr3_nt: TGTGCCAGCAGCTTAGGAACAACTAGCGGCTCCTACAATGAGCAGTTCTTC
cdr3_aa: CASSLGTTSGSYNEQFF

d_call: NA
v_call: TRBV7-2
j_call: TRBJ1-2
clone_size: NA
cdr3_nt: TGTGCCAGCAGCTCGGGTTGGGTGGAGACCCCCTATGGCTACACCTTC
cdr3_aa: CASSSGWVETPYGYTF

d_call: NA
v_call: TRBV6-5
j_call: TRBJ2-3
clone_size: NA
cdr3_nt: TGTGCCAGCGTATCAGGAGTCACGCAGTATTTT
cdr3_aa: CASVSGVTQYF

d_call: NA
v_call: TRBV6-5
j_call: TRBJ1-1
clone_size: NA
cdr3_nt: TGTGCCAGCAGGTACACAGGGATCGGCACTGAAGCTTTCTTT
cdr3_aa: CASRYTGIGTEAFF

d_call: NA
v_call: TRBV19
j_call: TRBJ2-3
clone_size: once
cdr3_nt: TGTGCCAGTAGTTTTGCGTCGTCAGATACGCAGTATTTT
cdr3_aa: CASSFASSDTQYF

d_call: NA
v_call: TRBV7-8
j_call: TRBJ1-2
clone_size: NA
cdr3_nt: TGTGCCAGCAGCTTAGGTCTCCCGGGACTGAACTATGGCTACACCTTC
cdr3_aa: CASSLGLPGLNYGYTF

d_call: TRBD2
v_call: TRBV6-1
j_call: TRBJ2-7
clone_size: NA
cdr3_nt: TGTGCCACCCAAACATACGGGAGGAGCTACGAGCAGTACTTC
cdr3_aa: CATQTYGRSYEQYF

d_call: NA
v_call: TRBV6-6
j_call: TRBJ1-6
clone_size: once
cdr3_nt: TGTGCCAGCAGACTTAGACAGAAAGGGAATTCACCCCTCCACTTT
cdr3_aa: CASRLRQKGNSPLHF

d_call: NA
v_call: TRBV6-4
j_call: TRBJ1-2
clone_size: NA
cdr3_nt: TGTGCCAGCAGGGCGACTGGGGCCTATGGCTACACCTTC
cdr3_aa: CASRATGAYGYTF

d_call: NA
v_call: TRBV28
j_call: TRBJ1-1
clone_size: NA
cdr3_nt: TGTGCCAGCAGTTTATCAGGATGGCCAAACACTGAAGCTTTCTTT
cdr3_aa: CASSLSGWPNTEAFF

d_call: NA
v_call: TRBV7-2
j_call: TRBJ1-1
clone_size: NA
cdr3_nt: TGTGCCAGCAGCTTATACAGCATGAACACTGAAGCTTTCTTT
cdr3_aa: CASSLYSMNTEAFF

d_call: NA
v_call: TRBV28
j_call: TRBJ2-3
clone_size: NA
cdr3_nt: TGTGCCAGCCGACGCATCGGGGGCACGGATACGCAGTATTTT
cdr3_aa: CASRRIGGTDTQYF

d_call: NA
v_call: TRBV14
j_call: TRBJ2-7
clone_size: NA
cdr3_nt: TGTGCCAGCAGCCAGGGGAGCTGGGGGGTTAGCTCCTACGAGCAGTACTTC
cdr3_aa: CASSQGSWGVSSYEQYF

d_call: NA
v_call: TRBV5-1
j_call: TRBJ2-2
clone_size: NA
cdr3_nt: TGCGCCAGCAGCCCCAGAGCACAAGAGAACACCGGGGAGCTGTTTTTT
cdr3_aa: CASSPRAQENTGELFF

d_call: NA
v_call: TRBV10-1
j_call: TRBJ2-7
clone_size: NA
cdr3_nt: TGCGCCACCCACATCTACGAGCAGTACTTC
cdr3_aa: CATHIYEQYF

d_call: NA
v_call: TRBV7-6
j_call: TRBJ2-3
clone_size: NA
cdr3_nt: TGTGCCAGCAGCTTGAGAAACACAGATACGCAGTATTTT
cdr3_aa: CASSLRNTDTQYF

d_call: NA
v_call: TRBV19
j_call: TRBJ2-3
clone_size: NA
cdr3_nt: TGTGCCAGTAGTATCTACGCTAGCACAGATACGCAGTATTTT
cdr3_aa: CASSIYASTDTQYF

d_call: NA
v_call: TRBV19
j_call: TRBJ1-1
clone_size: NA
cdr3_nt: TGTGCCAGTAGTATAGATCGCGGACAGACTGAAGCTTTCTTT
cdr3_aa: CASSIDRGQTEAFF

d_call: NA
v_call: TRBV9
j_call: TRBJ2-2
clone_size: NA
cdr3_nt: TGTGCCAGCAGCGTTAACCCAGGTACTGGGGAGCTGTTTTTT
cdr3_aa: CASSVNPGTGELFF

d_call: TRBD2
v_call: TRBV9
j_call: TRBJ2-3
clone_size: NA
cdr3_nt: TGTGCCAGCAGCGCCCGGCATAGCGGGAACACAGATACGCAGTATTTT
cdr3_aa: CASSARHSGNTDTQYF

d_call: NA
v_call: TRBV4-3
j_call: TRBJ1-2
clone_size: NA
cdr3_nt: TGCGCCAGCAGCCAGACGGCGTCTTATGGCTACACCTTC
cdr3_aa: CASSQTASYGYTF

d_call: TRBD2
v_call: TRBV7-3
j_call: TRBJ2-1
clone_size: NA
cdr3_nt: TGTGCCAGCAGCCCCCGGGGCGGGAGCTCCTACAATGAGCAGTTCTTC
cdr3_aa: CASSPRGGSSYNEQFF

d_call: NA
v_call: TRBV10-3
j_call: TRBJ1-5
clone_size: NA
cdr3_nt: TGTGCCATCAGTCCGGGGCCCGAGGATCAGCCCCAGCATTTT
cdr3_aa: CAISPGPEDQPQHF

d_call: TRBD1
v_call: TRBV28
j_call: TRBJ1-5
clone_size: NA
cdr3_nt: TGTGCCAGCAGACCTGACAGGGCGAGCAATCAGCCCCAGCATTTT
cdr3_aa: CASRPDRASNQPQHF